One and the same sample provided the 20 T cell receptor beta chains below, sequenced in a study of cytomegalovirus exposure and HLA in healthy donors. The study ran its PCR with 60 Vbeta and 13 Jbeta primers. Sequenced by immunoSEQ multiplex PCR; TCRdb stores in-frame clones only, minus some. Of about 140,000 clones in the sample, roughly three quarters were seen once. The specimen was PBMCs. These receptors came from a woman in her forties or fifties in good health and CMV-seronegative.

The chain uses TRBV10-3 and TRBJ1-1; D is ambiguous. Trimming took off 2 bases at V and 0 bases at J, with 10 bases between the two ends. The CDR3 runs 15 residues. The germline gives CDR1 ENHRY, CDR2 SYGVKD. CDR3 in amino acids: CAISEVAGMNTEAFF. DNA for the CDR3: TGTGCCATCAGTGAGGTTGCAGGCATGAACACTGAAGCTTTCTTT.

The rearrangement uses TRBV23-1 and TRBJ1-3, with D possibly being TRBD1 (5 bases). TRBV23-1 is an open reading frame, and its role is uncertain. The V end was cut by 1 base, the J end by 0 bases, with 19 bases between. CDR3 length: 19 amino acids. The CDR3 sequence is CASSQCGGSPPTSGNTIYF. The DNA for the CDR3 is TGCGCCAGCAGTCAATGCGGGGGGTCTCCTCCGACCTCTGGAAACACCATATATTTT.

The chain recombines TRBV29-1 with TRBJ2-5; TRBD2 matches at 8 bases. Losses at the gene ends were 5 bases for V and 4 bases for J; bases not matched to a gene: 12. From germline, CDR1 is SQVTM and CDR2 ANQGSEA. There are 15 residues in the CDR3. The CDR3 protein is CSVSVGGASSETQYF. The CDR3 DNA is TGCAGCGTTTCCGTCGGGGGGGCTTCGTCAGAGACCCAGTACTTC.

The V and J genes are TRBV29-1 and TRBJ1-1; possible D gene TRBD1, 6 bases. This CDR3 has 12 residues. Trimming shortened V by 6 bases and J by 1 base, and 9 bases separated the two germline ends. The germline V gene has CDR1 SQVTM and CDR2 ANQGSEA. The chain's CDR3 is CSVTQGNTEAFF. CDR3 bases: TGCAGCGTCACACAGGGGAACACTGAAGCTTTCTTT.

This rearrangement joins TRBV19 to TRBJ2-1; 9 bases match TRBD1. The V gene's germline CDR1 is LNHDA and CDR2 SQIVND (reference sequence). This CDR3 is 14 amino acids long. V was clipped by 4 bases and J by 5 bases; unmatched bases: 3. The CDR3, as DNA: TGTGCCAGTAGTACACAGGGGGCGAACAATGAGCAGTTCTTC. Translation: CASSTQGANNEQFF.

This rearrangement joins TRBV5-8 to TRBJ1-2; possible D gene TRBD1, 5 bases. CDR1 is SGHTS and CDR2 is YDEGEE in the germline V gene. V was shortened by 0 bases and J by 1 base, with 13 bases between the two germline ends. CDR3 size: 16 residues. CDR3 residues: CASSLEAGTLNYGYTF. Here the CDR3 DNA reads TGTGCCAGCAGCTTGGAAGCAGGGACTCTTAACTATGGCTACACCTTC.

The V gene is TRBV6-6, the J gene TRBJ1-3, with 7 nucleotides matching TRBD1. V shed 5 bases and J 4 bases; nucleotides not matched to a gene: 5. The CDR3 has 14 amino acids. CDR1 is MNHNY and CDR2 is SVGAGI in the germline V gene (reference sequence). This CDR3 reads CASSRGGTGNTIYF. The CDR3 bases are TGTGCCAGCAGTCGAGGGGGCACCGGAAACACCATATATTTT.

This clone came up a few times. This chain links TRBV7-3 with TRBJ1-2; 10 bases line up with TRBD1. The CDR3 runs 15 residues. The germline V gene has CDR1 SGHTA and CDR2 FQGTGA. J was trimmed by 5 bases and V by 5 bases; bases with no gene match: 8. Here the CDR3 DNA reads TGTGCCAGCAGCCTAATGGGGACAGGGGCATATGGCTACACCTTC. Translating gives CASSLMGTGAYGYTF.

The chain couples TRBV27 to TRBJ2-3; D remains ambiguous. The germline gives CDR1 MNHEY, CDR2 SMNVEV (reference sequence). V lost 3 bases and J 0 bases, leaving 4 bases between the germline ends. This CDR3 is 13 amino acids long. The CDR3 loop reads CASSFHSTDTQYF. The DNA of the CDR3 is TGTGCCAGCAGTTTTCATAGCACAGATACGCAGTATTTT.

This clone occurred once. The chain is built from TRBV5-1 and TRBJ2-5; 9 nucleotides agree with TRBD2. Germline assignment: CDR1 SGHRS and CDR2 YFSETQ. J lost 1 base, V lost 4 bases, and 11 bases had no gene match. CDR3 size: 17 residues. CDR3 residues: CASSADGGGAVQETQYF. DNA for the CDR3: TGCGCCAGCAGCGCGGATGGCGGGGGGGCGGTCCAAGAGACCCAGTACTTC.

This clone was counted once. The CDR3 DNA reads as TGTGCCAGCAGCTACGGTCCGGGACAGGGCACAGATACGCAGTATTTT. It specifies CASSYGPGQGTDTQYF. V gene TRBV14 combines with J gene TRBJ2-3; 8 bases line up with TRBD1. The CDR3 has 16 amino acids. Trimming removed 5 bases from V and 1 base from J; junction bases left unmatched: 8. Looked up from germline, CDR1 is SGHDN and CDR2 is FVKESK.

J is TRBJ1-2 and V is TRBV6-5; D might be TRBD1 (6 bases). Germline V gives CDR1 MNHEY, CDR2 SVGAGI. Trimming cost V 4 bases and J 8 bases, with 14 bases left between them. CDR3 length: 13 amino acids. CDR3 DNA: TGTGCCAGCAGTTCCACCGACAGGTGGGGCTACACCTTC. This codes for CASSSTDRWGYTF.

This clone has only one observation. This chain uses TRBV5-1 with TRBJ2-3, with TRBD1 matching over 7 bases. J lost 3 bases, V lost 0 bases, and 7 bases had no gene match. The CDR3 spans 16 residues. Germline V lookup: CDR1 SGHRS, CDR2 YFSETQ. CDR3: CASSLENRGLTDTQYF. The CDR3 coding sequence is TGCGCCAGCAGCTTGGAAAACAGGGGATTAACAGATACGCAGTATTTT.

The chain combines TRBV28 with TRBJ1-5; D is uncertain. The CDR3 loop spans 14 amino acids. With 6 bases removed from V and 0 bases from J, the gap between germline ends came to 9 bases. CDR1 and CDR2 (germline): MDHEN, SYDVKM. The CDR3 sequence: CASRGAYSNQPQHF. The CDR3 coding sequence is TGTGCCAGCAGGGGAGCATATAGCAATCAGCCCCAGCATTTT.

The chain combines TRBV14 with TRBJ2-2, with TRBD1 matching over 7 bases. CDR1 SGHDN and CDR2 FVKESK come from the germline V gene. The junction had 12 bases not matched to a gene; V was cut back by 4 bases and J by 7 bases. CDR3 length equals 16 residues. CDR3 in DNA: TGTGCCAGCAGCCGGGTAGGGGGCCTTAATGTCGGGGAGCTGTTTTTT. Its protein product is CASSRVGGLNVGELFF.

J is TRBJ2-1 and V is TRBV4-2; 8 bases are shared with TRBD2. The CDR3 consists of 18 residues. Germline V gives CDR1 LGHNA, CDR2 YNFKEQ. Unmatched junction bases numbered 8, after V lost 1 base and J lost 0 bases. CDR3 sequence: CASSQGHGGGISYNEQFF. Here the CDR3 DNA reads TGTGCCAGCAGCCAAGGACATGGCGGGGGGATCTCCTACAATGAGCAGTTCTTC.

This clone was seen only a few times. The chain joins TRBV7-8 to TRBJ2-4; 7 bases map to TRBD1. Per the germline V gene, CDR1 is SGHVS and CDR2 is FQNEAQ. This CDR3 has 13 residues. V gave up 5 bases and J gave up 6 bases; unmatched junction bases: 4. CDR3 amino acids: CASSLTGLNIQYF. The CDR3 region has the DNA TGTGCCAGCAGCCTGACAGGGTTAAACATTCAGTACTTC.

This clone was detected only a few times. The chain links TRBV4-1 to TRBJ1-5; D gene uncertain. CDR1 MGHRA and CDR2 YSYEKL come from the germline V gene. Trimming pared 0 bases from V and 4 bases from J, leaving 10 bases between. This CDR3 has 15 amino acids. The CDR3 reads CASSQEAIGNQPQHF. CDR3 sequence (DNA): TGCGCCAGCAGCCAAGAGGCAATCGGGAATCAGCCCCAGCATTTT.

J is TRBJ2-1 and V is TRBV5-1; TRBD2 matches at 9 bases. Trimming at V came to 1 base and at J to 9 bases, leaving 23 bases not matched to a gene. CDR3 length: 20 amino acids. Germline CDR1 reads SGHRS; CDR2 reads YFSETQ. CDR3 in DNA: TGCGCCAGCAGCTTGACACCAGATCCAATAAAGCGGGGGGCCCTGAGTGAGCAGTTCTTC. Its translation: CASSLTPDPIKRGALSEQFF.

The CDR3 sequence: CASSRRQGPNTEAFF. The CDR3 DNA is TGTGCCAGCAGCCGACGACAGGGGCCGAACACTGAAGCTTTCTTT. V usage is TRBV7-9 and J usage is TRBJ1-1; 8 bases align to TRBD1. Per germline, CDR1 SEHNR and CDR2 FQNEAQ (reference sequence). This CDR3 comprises 15 residues. V lost 5 bases and J lost 1; bases outside the gene matches: 6.